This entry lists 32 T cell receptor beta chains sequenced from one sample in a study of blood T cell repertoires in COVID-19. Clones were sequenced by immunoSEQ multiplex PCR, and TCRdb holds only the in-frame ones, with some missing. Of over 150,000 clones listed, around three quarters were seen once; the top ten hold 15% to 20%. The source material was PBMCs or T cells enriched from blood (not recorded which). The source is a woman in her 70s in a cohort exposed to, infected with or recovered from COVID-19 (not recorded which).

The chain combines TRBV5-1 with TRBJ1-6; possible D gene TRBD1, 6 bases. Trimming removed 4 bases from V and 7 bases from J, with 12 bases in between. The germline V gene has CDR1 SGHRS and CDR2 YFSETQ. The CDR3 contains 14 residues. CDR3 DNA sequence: TGCGCCAGCAGCATACAGGGAGTGAATTCACCCCTCCACTTT. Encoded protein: CASSIQGVNSPLHF. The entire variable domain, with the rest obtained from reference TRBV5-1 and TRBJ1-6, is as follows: KAGVTQTPRYLIKTRGQQVTLSCSPISGHRSVSWYQQTPGQGLQFLFEYFSETQRNKGNFPGRFSGRQFSNSRSEMNVSTLELGDSALYLCASSIQGVNSPLHFGNGTRLTVT.

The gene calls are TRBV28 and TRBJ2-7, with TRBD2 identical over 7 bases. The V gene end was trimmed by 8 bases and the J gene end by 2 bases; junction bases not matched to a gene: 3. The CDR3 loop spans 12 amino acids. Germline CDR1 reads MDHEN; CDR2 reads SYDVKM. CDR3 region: CASSSGTYEQYF. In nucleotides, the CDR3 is TGTGCCAGCTCTAGCGGTACCTACGAGCAGTACTTC.

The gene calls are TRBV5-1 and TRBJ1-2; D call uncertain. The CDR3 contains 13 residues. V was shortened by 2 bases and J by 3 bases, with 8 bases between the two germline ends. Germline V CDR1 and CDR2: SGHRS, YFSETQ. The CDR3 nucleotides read TGCGCCAGCAGCTTTAGAACAGACTATGGCTACACCTTC. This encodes CASSFRTDYGYTF.

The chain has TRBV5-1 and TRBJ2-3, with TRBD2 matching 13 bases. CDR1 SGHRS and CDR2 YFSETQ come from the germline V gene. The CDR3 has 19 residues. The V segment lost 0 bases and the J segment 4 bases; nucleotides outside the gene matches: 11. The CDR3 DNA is TGCGCCAGCAGCTTGGTGGGACTAGCGGGATTAGGGGACTCAGATACGCAGTATTTT. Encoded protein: CASSLVGLAGLGDSDTQYF.

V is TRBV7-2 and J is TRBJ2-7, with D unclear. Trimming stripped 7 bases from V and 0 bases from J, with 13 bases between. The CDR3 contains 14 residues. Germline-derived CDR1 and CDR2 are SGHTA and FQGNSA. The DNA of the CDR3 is TGTGCCAGCACCCGAACAGTACGCTCCTACGAGCAGTACTTC. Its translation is CASTRTVRSYEQYF.

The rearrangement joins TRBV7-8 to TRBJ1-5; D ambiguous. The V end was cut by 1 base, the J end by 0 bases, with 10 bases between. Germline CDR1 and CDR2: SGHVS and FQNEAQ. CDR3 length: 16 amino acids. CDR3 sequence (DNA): TGTGCCAGCAGCTTAGTGTACGGACTTAGCAATCAGCCCCAGCATTTT. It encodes CASSLVYGLSNQPQHF.

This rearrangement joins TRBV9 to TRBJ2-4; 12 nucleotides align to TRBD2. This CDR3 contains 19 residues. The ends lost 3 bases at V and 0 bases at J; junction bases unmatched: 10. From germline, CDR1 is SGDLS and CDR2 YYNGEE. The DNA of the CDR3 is TGTGCCAGCAGCGCCGAAATTGGGGGACTAGCGGGAGCCAAAAACATTCAGTACTTC. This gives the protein CASSAEIGGLAGAKNIQYF.

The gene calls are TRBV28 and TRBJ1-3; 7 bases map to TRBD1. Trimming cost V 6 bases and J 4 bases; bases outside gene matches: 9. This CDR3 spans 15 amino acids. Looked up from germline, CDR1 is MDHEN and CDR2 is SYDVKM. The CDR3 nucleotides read TGTGCCAGCAGCCTAGGGACAGTGAGAGGAAACACCATATATTTT. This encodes CASSLGTVRGNTIYF.

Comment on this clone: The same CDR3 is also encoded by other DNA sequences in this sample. CDR3 bases: TGTGCCAGCTCGCCGGGACAGGGGGATCAGCCCCAGCATTTT. Translated: CASSPGQGDQPQHF. This sequence joins TRBV18 and TRBJ1-5, with 11 positions matching TRBD1. Germline lookup yields CDR1 KGHSH and CDR2 LQKENI. Trimming removed 6 bases from V and 5 bases from J; junction bases left unmatched: 3. CDR3 length equals 14 residues.

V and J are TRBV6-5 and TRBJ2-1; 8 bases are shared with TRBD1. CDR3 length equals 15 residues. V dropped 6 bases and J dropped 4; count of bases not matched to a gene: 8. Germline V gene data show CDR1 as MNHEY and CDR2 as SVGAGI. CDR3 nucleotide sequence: TGTGCCAGCAGCCTATTGACAGGGGCTTACAATGAGCAGTTCTTC. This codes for CASSLLTGAYNEQFF.

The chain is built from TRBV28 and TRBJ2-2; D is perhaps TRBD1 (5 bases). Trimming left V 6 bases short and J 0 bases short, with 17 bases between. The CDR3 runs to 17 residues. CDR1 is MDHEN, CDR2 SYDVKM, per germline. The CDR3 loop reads CASSEFAGIPNTGELFF. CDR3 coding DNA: TGTGCCAGCAGCGAGTTCGCAGGGATTCCGAACACCGGGGAGCTGTTTTTT.

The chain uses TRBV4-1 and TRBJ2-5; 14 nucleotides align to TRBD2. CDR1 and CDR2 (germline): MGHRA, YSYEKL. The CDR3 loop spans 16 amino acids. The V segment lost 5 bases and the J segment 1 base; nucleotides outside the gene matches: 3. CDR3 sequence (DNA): TGCGCCAGCAGCAAGGGACTAGCGGGAGCCCAAGAGACCCAGTACTTC. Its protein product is CASSKGLAGAQETQYF.

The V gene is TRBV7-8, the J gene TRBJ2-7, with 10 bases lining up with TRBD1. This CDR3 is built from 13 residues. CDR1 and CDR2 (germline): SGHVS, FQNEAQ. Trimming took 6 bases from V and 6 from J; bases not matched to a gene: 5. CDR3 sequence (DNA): TGTGCCAGCAGAGGGACAGGGGCCTCCGAGCAGTACTTC. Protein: CASRGTGASEQYF.

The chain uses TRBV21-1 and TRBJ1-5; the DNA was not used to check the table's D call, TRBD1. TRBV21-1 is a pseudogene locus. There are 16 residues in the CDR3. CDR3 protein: CASRVEHRESNQPQHF. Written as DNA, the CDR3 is TGTGCCAGCAGGGTGGAGCACAGGGAAAGCAATCAGCCCCAGCATTTT.

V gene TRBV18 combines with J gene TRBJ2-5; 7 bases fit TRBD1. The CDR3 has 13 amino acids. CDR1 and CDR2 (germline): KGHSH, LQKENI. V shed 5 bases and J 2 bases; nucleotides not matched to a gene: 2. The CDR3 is CASSGTVQETQYF. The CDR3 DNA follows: TGTGCCAGCTCAGGGACAGTTCAAGAGACCCAGTACTTC.

The chain's CDR3 is CSVLGVHYNEQFF. As DNA, the CDR3 is TGCAGCGTTTTGGGAGTGCACTACAATGAGCAGTTCTTC. The chain carries TRBV29-1 and TRBJ2-1, with a weak D call TRBD2 (5 bases). Germline-derived CDR1 and CDR2 are SQVTM and ANQGSEA. Trimming stripped 5 bases from V and 3 bases from J, with 11 bases between. The CDR3 spans 13 residues.

The CDR3 reads CASSKSTTGGPNEKLFF. The CDR3 DNA sequence: TGTGCCAGCAGCAAGTCGACCACAGGGGGCCCGAATGAAAAACTGTTTTTT. The chain joins TRBV7-9 to TRBJ1-4; 9 nucleotides agree with TRBD1. The CDR3 runs 17 residues. Trimming took 5 bases from V and 5 from J; bases not matched to a gene: 12. Per germline, CDR1 SEHNR and CDR2 FQNEAQ (reference sequence).

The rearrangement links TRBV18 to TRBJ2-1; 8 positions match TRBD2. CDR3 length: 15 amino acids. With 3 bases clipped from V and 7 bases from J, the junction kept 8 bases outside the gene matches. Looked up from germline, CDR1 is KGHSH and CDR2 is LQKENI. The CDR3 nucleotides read TGTGCCAGCTCACCTCTCGGACTAGCAGGGAATGAGCAGTTCTTC. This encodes CASSPLGLAGNEQFF.

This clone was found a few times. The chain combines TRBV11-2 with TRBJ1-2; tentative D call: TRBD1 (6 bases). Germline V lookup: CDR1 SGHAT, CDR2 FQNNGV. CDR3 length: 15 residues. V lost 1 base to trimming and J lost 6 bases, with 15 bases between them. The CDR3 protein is CASSLAAGAYDGYTF. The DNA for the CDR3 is TGTGCCAGCAGCTTAGCGGCGGGGGCTTATGATGGCTACACCTTC.

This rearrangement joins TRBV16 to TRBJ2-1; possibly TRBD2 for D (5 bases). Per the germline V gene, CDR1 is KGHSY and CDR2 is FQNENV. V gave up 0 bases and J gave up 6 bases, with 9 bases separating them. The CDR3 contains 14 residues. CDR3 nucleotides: TGTGCCAGCAGCCAATCTCGGACTTCCAATGAGCAGTTCTTC. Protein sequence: CASSQSRTSNEQFF.

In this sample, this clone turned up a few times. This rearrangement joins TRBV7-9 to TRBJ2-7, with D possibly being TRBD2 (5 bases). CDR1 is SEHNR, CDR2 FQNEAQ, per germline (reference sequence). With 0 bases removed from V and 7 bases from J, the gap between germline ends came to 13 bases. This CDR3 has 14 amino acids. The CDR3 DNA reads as TGTGCCAGCAGCTTAGCGGAGCGCCGAGGGGAGCAGTACTTC. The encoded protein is CASSLAERRGEQYF.

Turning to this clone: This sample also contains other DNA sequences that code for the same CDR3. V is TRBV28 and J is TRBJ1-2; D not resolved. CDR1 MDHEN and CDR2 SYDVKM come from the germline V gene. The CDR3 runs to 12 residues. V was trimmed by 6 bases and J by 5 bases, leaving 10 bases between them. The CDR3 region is CASSLSGYGYTF. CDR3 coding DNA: TGTGCCAGCAGCCTCAGCGGGTATGGCTACACCTTC.

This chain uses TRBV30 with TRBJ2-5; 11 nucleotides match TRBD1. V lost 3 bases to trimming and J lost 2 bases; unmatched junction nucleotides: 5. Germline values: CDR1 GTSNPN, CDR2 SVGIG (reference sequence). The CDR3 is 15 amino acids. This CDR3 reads CAWSIGTGGQETQYF. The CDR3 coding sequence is TGTGCCTGGAGCATAGGGACAGGGGGTCAAGAGACCCAGTACTTC.

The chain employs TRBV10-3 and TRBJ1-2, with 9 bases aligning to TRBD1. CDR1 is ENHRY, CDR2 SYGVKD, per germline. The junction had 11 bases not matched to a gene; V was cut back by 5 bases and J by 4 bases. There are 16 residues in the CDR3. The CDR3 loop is CAISSPSGDRAYGYTF. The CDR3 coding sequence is TGTGCCATCAGTTCCCCCTCGGGGGACAGGGCCTATGGCTACACCTTC.

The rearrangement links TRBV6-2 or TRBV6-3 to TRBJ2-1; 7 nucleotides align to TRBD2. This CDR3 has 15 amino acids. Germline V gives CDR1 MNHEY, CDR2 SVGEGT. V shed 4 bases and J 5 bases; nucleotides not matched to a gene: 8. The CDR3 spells CASSWPPGLNNEQFF. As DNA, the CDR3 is TGTGCCAGCAGTTGGCCGCCGGGACTAAACAATGAGCAGTTCTTC.

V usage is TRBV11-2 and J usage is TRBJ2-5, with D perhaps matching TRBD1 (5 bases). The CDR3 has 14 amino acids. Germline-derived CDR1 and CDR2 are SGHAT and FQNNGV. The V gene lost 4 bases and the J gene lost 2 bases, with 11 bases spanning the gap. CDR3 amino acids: CASSSYDSQETQYF. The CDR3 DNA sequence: TGTGCCAGCAGCTCGTATGACAGTCAAGAGACCCAGTACTTC.

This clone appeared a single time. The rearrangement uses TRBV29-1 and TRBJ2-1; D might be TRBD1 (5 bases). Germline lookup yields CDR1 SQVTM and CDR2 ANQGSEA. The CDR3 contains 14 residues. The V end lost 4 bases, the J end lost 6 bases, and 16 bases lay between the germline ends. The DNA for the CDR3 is TGCAGCGTTGGAATTGGGGCAGCTTCCAATGAGCAGTTCTTC. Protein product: CSVGIGAASNEQFF.

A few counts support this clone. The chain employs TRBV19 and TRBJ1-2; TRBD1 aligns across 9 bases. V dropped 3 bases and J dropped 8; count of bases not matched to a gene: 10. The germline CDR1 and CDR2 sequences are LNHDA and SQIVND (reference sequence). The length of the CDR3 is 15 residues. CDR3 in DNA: TGTGCCAGTAGTATGCAAATGGACAGGGGTAAAGGCTACACCTTC. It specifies CASSMQMDRGKGYTF.

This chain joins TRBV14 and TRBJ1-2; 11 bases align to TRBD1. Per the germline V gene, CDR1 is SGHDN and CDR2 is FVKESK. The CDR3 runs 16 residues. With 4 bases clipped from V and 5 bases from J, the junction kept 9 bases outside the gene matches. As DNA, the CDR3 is TGTGCCAGCAGCCCTGGACAGGGGGCATCGGGGTATGGCTACACCTTC. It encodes CASSPGQGASGYGYTF.

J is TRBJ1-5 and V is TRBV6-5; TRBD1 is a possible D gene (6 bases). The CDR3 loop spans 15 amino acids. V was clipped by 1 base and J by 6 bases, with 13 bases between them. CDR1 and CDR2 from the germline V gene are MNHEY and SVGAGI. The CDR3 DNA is TGTGCCAGCAGTTACTTAACAGGGTACCGTCAGCCCCAGCATTTT. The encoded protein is CASSYLTGYRQPQHF.

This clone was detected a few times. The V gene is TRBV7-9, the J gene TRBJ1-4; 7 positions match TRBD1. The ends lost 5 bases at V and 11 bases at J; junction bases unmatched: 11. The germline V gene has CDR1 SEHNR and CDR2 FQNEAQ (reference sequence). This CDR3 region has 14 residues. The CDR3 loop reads CASSQTQTGPKLFF. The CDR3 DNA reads TGTGCCAGCAGCCAAACACAGACAGGGCCCAAACTGTTTTTT.

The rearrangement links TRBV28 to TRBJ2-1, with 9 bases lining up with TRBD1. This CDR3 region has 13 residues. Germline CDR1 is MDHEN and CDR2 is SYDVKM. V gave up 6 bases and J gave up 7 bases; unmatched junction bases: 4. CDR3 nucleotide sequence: TGTGCCAGCAGGGGGACAGGGAGTAATGAGCAGTTCTTC. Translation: CASRGTGSNEQFF.